What follows are 26 T cell receptor beta chains derived from one specimen sequenced in a study of T cell responses to AZD1222 COVID-19 vaccine (dated by TCRdb to about 2021). The sample's time point label is to be understood as: baseline before first vaccination. The sample's treatment or condition, from its label and the paper: meningococcal conjugate vaccine given as trial control. The library relied on the immunoSEQ multiplex PCR assay. Sourced from immuneACCESS, this table was stored by TCRdb with only in-frame sequences that have V and J called. A share of the clones is absent; for the studies checked, an unresolved V gene accounts for under half, and the remainder has no known explanation. The sample table lists about 160,000 clones, 92% of them with a count of one. Roughly 4.3% of the sample is taken by the ten largest. The sequencing used peripheral blood, collected on day 0 of MenACWY control vaccination. The receptor source for this set is an adult in good health.

The rearrangement uses TRBV7-2 and TRBJ1-1; a possible D gene is TRBD1 (5 bases). The CDR3 has 14 amino acids. Germline V gene data show CDR1 as SGHTA and CDR2 as FQGNSA. V gave up 6 bases and J gave up 0 bases, with 11 bases separating them. The CDR3 spells CASSFGGVNTEAFF. For the CDR3, the DNA is TGTGCCAGCAGTTTTGGGGGGGTGAACACTGAAGCTTTCTTT.

V is TRBV30 and J is TRBJ1-5; D ambiguous. Deletions cut 5 bases from V and 3 bases from J, with 14 bases between. The CDR3 runs 14 residues. CDR1 and CDR2 from the germline V gene are GTSNPN and SVGIG (reference sequence). CDR3 bases: TGTGCCTGGGGCCCGGTTGGACCCAATCAGCCCCAGCATTTT. It yields the protein CAWGPVGPNQPQHF.

The rearrangement links TRBV5-5 to TRBJ1-5; a possible D gene is TRBD1 (5 bases). The V gene's germline CDR1 is SGHKS and CDR2 YYEKEE (reference sequence). Deletions cut 4 bases from V and 7 bases from J, with 18 bases between. The CDR3 loop spans 15 amino acids. CDR3 in DNA: TGTGCCAGCAGCCCTTTCAATCAGGGCAGGCAGCCCCAGCATTTT. Residues: CASSPFNQGRQPQHF.

The genes are TRBV28 and TRBJ2-2; 12 nucleotides agree with TRBD2. This CDR3 has 19 residues. Germline V gene lookup returns CDR1 MDHEN and CDR2 SYDVKM. Unmatched junction bases numbered 10, after V lost 5 bases and J lost 0 bases. The CDR3 spells CASSPLRTSGTANTGELFF. Here the CDR3 DNA reads TGTGCCAGCAGTCCCCTCCGGACTAGCGGGACAGCGAACACCGGGGAGCTGTTTTTT.

V and J are TRBV19 and TRBJ2-1, with 7 positions matching TRBD1. The CDR3 covers 16 residues. Trimming cost V 0 bases and J 4 bases; bases outside gene matches: 6. In germline, CDR1 is LNHDA, CDR2 SQIVND (reference sequence). The CDR3 nucleotides are TGTGCCAGTAGTATAGATCGGGACAGCCCATACAATGAGCAGTTCTTC. Its protein is CASSIDRDSPYNEQFF.

The chain recombines TRBV12-3 or TRBV12-4 with TRBJ1-1, with D unresolved. V was trimmed by 0 bases and J by 11 bases, leaving 13 bases between them. The CDR3 loop spans 13 amino acids. CDR3 amino acids: CASSLAPLFGAFF. The CDR3 DNA reads as TGTGCCAGCAGTTTAGCGCCTCTGTTTGGGGCTTTCTTT.

The CDR3 reads CAWTAGQGVPFFF. The CDR3 nucleotides read TGTGCCTGGACCGCAGGGCAGGGGGTTCCATTTTTCTTT. This chain connects TRBV30 to TRBJ1-1; 7 positions match TRBD1. The CDR3 sequence is 13 residues long. J was trimmed by 13 bases and V by 4 bases; bases with no gene match: 15. Germline CDR1 is GTSNPN and CDR2 is SVGIG (reference sequence). Full variable domain (rest looked up from reference TRBV30 and TRBJ1-1): SQTIHQWPATLVQPVGSPLSLECTVEGTSNPNLYWYRQAAGRGLQLLFYSVGIGQISSEVPQNLSASRPQDRQFILSSKKLLLSDSGFYLCAWTAGQGVPFFFGQGTRLTVV.

There are a few counts of this clone. The chain carries TRBV6-6 and TRBJ2-3; 10 nucleotides line up with TRBD2. This CDR3 has 16 residues. The germline gives CDR1 MNHNY, CDR2 SVGAGI (reference sequence). V lost 5 bases and J lost 0; bases outside the gene matches: 5. The CDR3 DNA reads TGTGCCAGCAGTCTCCCTAGCGGGAGTAGCACAGATACGCAGTATTTT. The encoded protein is CASSLPSGSSTDTQYF.

Only a few counts were recorded for this clone. The same CDR3 can be traced to other DNA sequences in this sample. V usage is TRBV3-1 (or the pseudogene TRBV3-2) and J usage is TRBJ2-2; 9 bases are a match to TRBD1. CDR1 LGHDT and CDR2 YNNKEL come from the germline V gene (reference sequence). There are 14 residues in the CDR3. After removal of 6 bases from V and 2 bases from J, the junction contained 1 base not matched to a gene. The DNA for the CDR3 is TGTGCCAGCAGGGGACAGGGCAACACCGGGGAGCTGTTTTTT. This translates into CASRGQGNTGELFF.

The chain couples TRBV18 to TRBJ2-3; 12 positions match TRBD2. The CDR3 is made up of 15 amino acids. The V segment lost 6 bases and the J segment 4 bases; nucleotides outside the gene matches: 5. The germline V gene has CDR1 KGHSH and CDR2 LQKENI. The CDR3 DNA follows: TGTGCCAGCTCTCCGACTAGCGGGAGCCCAGATACGCAGTATTTT. Amino acids: CASSPTSGSPDTQYF. Full variable domain (remainder filled in from reference TRBV18 and TRBJ2-3): NAGVMQNPRHLVRRRGQEARLRCSPMKGHSHVYWYRQLPEEGLKFMVYLQKENIIDESGMPKERFSAEFPKEGPSILRIQQVVRGDSAAYFCASSPTSGSPDTQYFGPGTRLTVL.

The rearrangement uses TRBV25-1 and TRBJ2-1; D unclear. The CDR3 is 12 residues long. Germline V gene data show CDR1 as MGHDK and CDR2 as SYGVNS. Trimming stripped 1 base from V and 9 bases from J, with 7 bases between. CDR3 sequence: CASSESLGEQFF. Written as DNA, the CDR3 is TGTGCCAGCAGTGAATCCCTCGGTGAGCAGTTCTTC.

This chain uses TRBV7-8 with TRBJ1-2; D not certain. The germline V gene encodes CDR1 SGHVS and CDR2 FQNEAQ. V was clipped by 5 bases and J by 2 bases, with 9 bases between them. The CDR3 covers 13 residues. CDR3 sequence: CASSVNLNYGYTF. DNA of the CDR3: TGTGCCAGCAGCGTGAATCTAAACTATGGCTACACCTTC. Full variable domain (rest looked up from reference TRBV7-8 and TRBJ1-2): GAGVSQSPRYKVAKRGQDVALRCDPISGHVSLFWYQQALGQGPEFLTYFQNEAQLDKSGLPSDRFFAERPEGSVSTLKIQRTQQEDSAVYLCASSVNLNYGYTFGSGTRLTVV.

The chain links TRBV5-1 to TRBJ1-1, with D possibly matching TRBD1 (5 bases). This CDR3 is built from 15 residues. Trimming removed 1 base from V and 1 base from J, with 11 bases in between. The V gene's germline CDR1 is SGHRS and CDR2 YFSETQ. CDR3 sequence (DNA): TGCGCCAGCAGCTTGTTGGACACACGGAACACTGAAGCTTTCTTT. Its translation is CASSLLDTRNTEAFF.

The chain joins TRBV6-5 to TRBJ1-5; TRBD1 matches 8 bases. CDR1 and CDR2 (germline): MNHEY, SVGAGI. CDR3 length equals 11 residues. With 11 bases clipped from V and 10 bases from J, the junction kept 7 bases outside the gene matches. Written as DNA, the CDR3 is TGTGCCGGCGGGACAGGCAACCCCCAGCATTTT. This sequence encodes CAGGTGNPQHF.

A single count supports this clone. The DNA of the CDR3 is TGTGCCAGCAGCTTGCCGGGACCCCAGGAGCAGTTCTTC. This gives the protein CASSLPGPQEQFF. V gene TRBV7-9 combines with J gene TRBJ2-1; D possibly uses TRBD1 or TRBD2 (5 bases each). The ends were cut back, 3 bases at V and 10 bases at J, with 13 bases in the middle. Germline CDR1 is SEHNR and CDR2 is FQNEAQ (reference sequence). The CDR3 has 13 residues.

This chain uses TRBV2 with TRBJ2-1; weak D call: TRBD1 (5 bases). The germline V gene has CDR1 SNHLY and CDR2 FYNNEI. V lost 4 bases, J lost 8 bases, and 9 bases lay in between. The CDR3 covers 12 residues. In DNA, the CDR3 is TGTGCCAGCAGTGCCACAGGAGATGAGCAGTTCTTC. This translates into CASSATGDEQFF.

The chain is built from TRBV13 and TRBJ2-1, with 9 nucleotides matching TRBD2. J gave up 4 bases and V 5 bases, and 6 bases lay outside the gene matches. The CDR3 contains 15 residues. Germline CDR1 is PRHDT and CDR2 is FYEKMQ (reference sequence). The chain's CDR3 is CASSEIAGDYNEQFF. CDR3 in DNA: TGTGCCAGCAGCGAAATAGCGGGAGATTACAATGAGCAGTTCTTC.

CDR3 bases: TGTGCCAGCAGTTACACCCCGGACAGGCCAGGGGGTGAAGCTTTCTTT. Encoded protein: CASSYTPDRPGGEAFF. The chain joins TRBV6-5 to TRBJ1-1, with TRBD1 matching 7 bases. Germline V gene sequence: CDR1 MNHEY, CDR2 SVGAGI. With V trimmed by 2 bases and J by 7 bases, 13 bases remained unmatched. The CDR3 totals 16 residues.

The chain combines TRBV6-1 with TRBJ1-2; D perhaps matches TRBD1 (5 bases). The CDR3 is made up of 14 amino acids. CDR1 is MNHNS and CDR2 is SASEGT in the germline V gene. V lost 3 bases and J lost 4, with 12 bases in between. CDR3 sequence: CASSEAQGRYGYTF. CDR3 in DNA: TGTGCCAGCAGTGAGGCGCAGGGACGCTATGGCTACACCTTC.

This chain uses TRBV7-2 with TRBJ1-1; 7 bases are shared with TRBD1. CDR3 length: 15 amino acids. CDR1 is SGHTA, CDR2 FQGNSA, per germline. The V gene end was trimmed by 0 bases and the J gene end by 3 bases; junction bases not matched to a gene: 4. In DNA form, the CDR3 reads TGTGCCAGCAGCTTAGCGACAGGGAGGGACACTGAAGCTTTCTTT. Protein sequence: CASSLATGRDTEAFF. Full variable domain (missing parts from reference TRBV7-2 and TRBJ1-1): GAGVSQSPSNKVTEKGKDVELRCDPISGHTALYWYRQSLGQGLEFLIYFQGNSAPDKSGLPSDRFSAERTGGSVSTLTIQRTQQEDSAVYLCASSLATGRDTEAFFGQGTRLTVV.

The V call is TRBV9, the J call TRBJ2-7; 8 bases fit TRBD1. CDR1 and CDR2 (germline): SGDLS, YYNGEE. Trimming removed 0 bases from V and 2 bases from J; junction bases left unmatched: 7. The CDR3 consists of 16 residues. The CDR3 is CASSVEPDRVAYEQYF. The CDR3 DNA follows: TGTGCCAGCAGCGTAGAACCGGACAGGGTCGCCTACGAGCAGTACTTC.

This chain connects TRBV29-1 to TRBJ2-7; 11 bases are a match to TRBD1. Germline trimming cut 5 bases from V and 2 bases from J; bases unmatched to any gene: 5. The germline V gene encodes CDR1 SQVTM and CDR2 ANQGSEA. This CDR3 has 14 amino acids. Here the CDR3 reads CSVWGTGGPYEQYF. The CDR3 DNA reads as TGCAGCGTTTGGGGGACAGGGGGTCCCTACGAGCAGTACTTC.

The chain couples TRBV19 to TRBJ2-2; D is unresolved. Trimming took 7 bases from V and 1 from J, leaving 13 bases between them. The CDR3 totals 15 residues. Germline lookup yields CDR1 LNHDA and CDR2 SQIVND (reference sequence). The CDR3 bases are TGTGCCAGTATCTCCTTAGGGCTGAACACCGGGGAGCTGTTTTTT. Amino acids: CASISLGLNTGELFF. The entire variable domain, with the rest obtained from reference TRBV19 and TRBJ2-2, is as follows: DGGITQSPKYLFRKEGQNVTLSCEQNLNHDAMYWYRQDPGQGLRLIYYSQIVNDFQKGDIAEGYSVSREKKESFPLTVTSAQKNPTAFYLCASISLGLNTGELFFGEGSRLTVL.

The rearrangement joins TRBV7-8 to TRBJ2-3; possible D gene TRBD2, 6 bases. This CDR3 region has 14 residues. Germline assignment: CDR1 SGHVS and CDR2 FQNEAQ. V was cut by 7 bases and J by 4 bases, with 15 bases left in between. This CDR3 is CASTSGGIADTQYF. CDR3 sequence (DNA): TGTGCCAGCACCTCCGGCGGGATCGCAGATACGCAGTATTTT.

The chain joins TRBV19 to TRBJ1-3; D not certain. V was shortened by 4 bases and J by 0 bases, with 10 bases between the two germline ends. Germline loops: CDR1 LNHDA, CDR2 SQIVND (reference sequence). This CDR3 is 15 amino acids long. The CDR3 reads CASSTYMSSGNTIYF. The DNA for the CDR3 is TGTGCCAGTAGTACGTACATGAGCTCTGGAAACACCATATATTTT.

The rearrangement joins TRBV24-1 to TRBJ2-2; D tentatively reads TRBD1 or TRBD2 (5 bases each). The CDR3 has 16 amino acids. V was trimmed by 5 bases and J by 4 bases, leaving 16 bases between them. Looked up from germline, CDR1 is KGHDR and CDR2 is SFDVKD. The CDR3 DNA reads as TGTGCCACCAGTGTTGAGGGGCCTCGTATCACCGGGGAGCTGTTTTTT. Its protein product is CATSVEGPRITGELFF.